The following is a TCR beta chain sequence with its context. No antigen is known for it. Deep-level assay runs were performed. Some clones are missing from TCRdb's copy, which holds only in-frame ones; the method was immunoSEQ multiplex PCR. The table has about 660,000 clones, around two thirds seen once. Donors comprised only Caucasian adults living in Nashville, Tennessee. This record belongs to a study of shared clonotypes between healthy human individuals. Findings of the study overall: Relative to their counterparts shared across all four donors, non-shared clonotypes exhibited diminished generation probabilities.

This CDR3 region has 15 residues. The V segment lost 1 base and the J segment 3 bases; nucleotides outside the gene matches: 2. The germline gives CDR1 SGHVS, CDR2 FNYEAQ. The chain uses TRBV7-6 and TRBJ1-1; 10 bases align to TRBD1. The origin of this receptor is a woman aged 30 to 39 in good health. Sequencing was carried out using memory CD4+ T cells sorted from blood. The subset is: CD45RA-negative fraction. CDR3 sequence reads: CASSLGGTGDTEAFF. As DNA, the CDR3 is TGTGCCAGCAGCTTAGGTGGGACAGGGGACACTGAAGCTTTCTTT.